This is a list of T cell receptor beta chains from one sample in a study of blood T cells in healthy people across ages. Each CDR3 protein gets one entry after TCRdb re-called the 5' RACE reads with MiXCR. The sample lists about 1.8 million distinct CDR3 sequences, about 49% seen once, with approximately 2.1% in the top ten. Input material: blood. These receptor sequences come from a woman between 40 and 50 years old in good health. CDR3s leave out the opening cysteine and the closing phenylalanine or tryptophan. The D gene is left open where the match is weak.

TRBV7-9	-	TRBJ2-3	ASSLGDDGGHRYAY
TRBV27	TRBD1	TRBJ2-7	ASSSGGWQGYEQY
TRBV10-3	-	TRBJ2-1	AISSPRAEGSNEQF
TRBV10-3	TRBD2	TRBJ2-1	AISSGASSYNEQF
TRBV9	TRBD1	TRBJ2-5	ASSVSPGQGASKY
TRBV6-5	-	TRBJ2-2	ATKPGTGELF
TRBV20-1	-	TRBJ2-5	SARITGFSETQY
TRBV24-1	-	TRBJ1-5	ATSDPQVNSNQPQH
TRBV18	-	TRBJ2-5	ASSGTQGSQETQY
TRBV5-1	-	TRBJ2-3	ASSSENRAFADTQY
TRBV12-2	-	TRBJ1-2	ASPTVHYGYT
TRBV3-1	TRBD2	TRBJ2-7	ASSHSGRGVNEQY
TRBV20-1	TRBD2	TRBJ2-1	SAERGDINNEQF
TRBV29-1	-	TRBJ2-1	SVEGGVVSYNEQF
TRBV10-3	-	TRBJ2-7	AISETKPNSEQY
TRBV2	-	TRBJ2-3	AIRGGSALDTQY
TRBV6-5	-	TRBJ2-1	ASSWRGQSPSEQF
TRBV24-1	-	TRBJ1-1	ATSATGSDTEAF
TRBV20-1	-	TRBJ1-4	SAGTPEANEKLF
TRBV29-1	-	TRBJ2-3	SVDRHDVQY
TRBV20-1	-	TRBJ1-2	SAPTGLGYGYT
TRBV6-1	-	TRBJ2-1	ASSEAGYLNEQF
TRBV6-2/TRBV6-3	-	TRBJ2-5	ASSYTHTQY
TRBV28	-	-	ASSPHRALDIEQY
TRBV12-3/TRBV12-4	-	TRBJ2-5	ASSLGHVQETQY